Following are 11 T cell receptor beta chains from one sample sequenced in a study of blood T cell repertoires in COVID-19. The data were produced by immunoSEQ multiplex PCR, yet TCRdb's version contains in-frame clones alone and is incomplete. The data contain some 150,000 clones, about 88% of them singletons. Material for sequencing was peripheral blood. The receptors were sampled from a middle-aged man with active or convalescent COVID-19.

This clone was observed a few times. Other nucleotide sequences in the sample specify the same CDR3. This chain connects TRBV28 to TRBJ1-6, with 9 nucleotides matching TRBD1. The V segment lost 5 bases and the J segment 7 bases; nucleotides outside the gene matches: 6. Germline CDR1 reads MDHEN; CDR2 reads SYDVKM. The CDR3 is 15 amino acids. The CDR3 region is CASSTGTGNNSPLHF. The DNA of the CDR3 is TGTGCCAGCAGTACAGGGACAGGGAACAATTCACCCCTCCACTTT. Filled out from reference TRBV28 and TRBJ1-6, the complete variable domain reads DVKVTQSSRYLVKRTGEKVFLECVQDMDHENMFWYRQDPGLGLRLIYFSYDVKMKEKGDIPEGYSVSREKKERFSLILESASTNQTSMYLCASSTGTGNNSPLHFGNGTRLTVT.

J is TRBJ1-1 and V is TRBV28; D not certain. Germline loops: CDR1 MDHEN, CDR2 SYDVKM. The CDR3 covers 14 residues. V lost 1 base to trimming and J lost 1 base, with 7 bases between them. CDR3 nucleotides: TGTGCCAGCAGTTTATTTGCAGGGAACACTGAAGCTTTCTTT. This gives the protein CASSLFAGNTEAFF.

V gene TRBV19 combines with J gene TRBJ2-7, with 8 positions matching TRBD2. Per germline, CDR1 LNHDA and CDR2 SQIVND (reference sequence). V shed 7 bases and J 4 bases; nucleotides not matched to a gene: 15. The CDR3 contains 16 residues. The CDR3 loop is CASTPRPGTSFYEQYF. In nucleotides, the CDR3 is TGTGCCAGTACCCCACGTCCCGGGACTAGTTTTTACGAGCAGTACTTC.

The gene calls are TRBV7-9 and TRBJ2-5; no definite D call. CDR1 is SEHNR, CDR2 FQNEAQ, per germline (reference sequence). V lost 5 bases and J 5 bases, leaving 12 bases between the germline ends. The CDR3 extends over 13 amino acids. The CDR3 loop reads CASSPLFPETQYF. The CDR3 bases are TGTGCCAGCAGCCCCCTCTTCCCGGAGACCCAGTACTTC.

In this sample, this clone turned up a few times. The CDR3 DNA is TGTGCCAGCAGATACAGTAGCGAGCAGTACTTC. This codes for CASRYSSEQYF. The chain joins TRBV6-2 or TRBV6-3 to TRBJ2-7; D call uncertain. Trimming shortened V by 6 bases and J by 6 bases, and 9 bases separated the two germline ends. Per the germline V gene, CDR1 is MNHEY and CDR2 is SVGEGT. This CDR3 is built from 11 residues.

The J gene is TRBJ1-5, the V gene TRBV2, with 7 positions matching TRBD1. J was trimmed by 1 base and V by 7 bases; bases with no gene match: 7. CDR1 and CDR2 from the germline V gene are SNHLY and FYNNEI. The CDR3 is 15 amino acids. CDR3 bases: TGTGCCAGCACCAGAGAGGGACAGAGCAATCAGCCCCAGCATTTT. It encodes CASTREGQSNQPQHF.

The CDR3 region is CASSPKGVRDIPHYNEQFF. The CDR3 DNA reads as TGCGCCAGCAGTCCCAAGGGGGTTCGGGACATTCCCCATTACAATGAGCAGTTCTTC. This sequence joins TRBV10-1 and TRBJ2-1; perhaps TRBD1 as D (6 bases). There are 19 residues in the CDR3. V lost 5 bases, J lost 4 bases, and 27 bases lay in between. Germline V gene data show CDR1 as WNHNN and CDR2 as SYGVQD (reference sequence).

The chain is built from TRBV9 and TRBJ1-5; maybe TRBD1 (6 bases). V was pared by 0 bases and J by 7 bases, with 11 bases between. This CDR3 comprises 14 residues. Looked up from germline, CDR1 is SGDLS and CDR2 is YYNGEE. CDR3 region: CASSVEGVGQPQHF. CDR3 in DNA: TGTGCCAGCAGCGTAGAGGGGGTGGGCCAGCCCCAGCATTTT.

A note on this clone: At one of its ends the junction is not consistent with the germline gene, which may arise from a read error. In DNA, the CDR3 is TGCGCCCGCAGCGACGGGGGGGGCCCCCAAGAGACCCAGTACTTC. Translation gives CARSDGGGPQETQYF. This sequence joins TRBV5-1 and TRBJ2-5, with 8 bases matching TRBD2. The CDR3 covers 15 residues. Germline CDR1 and CDR2: SGHRS and YFSETQ.

The chain couples TRBV5-1 to TRBJ1-2; tentatively, D is TRBD1 (5 bases). Trimming removed 4 bases at V and 3 bases at J, with 19 bases between. Per the germline V gene, CDR1 is SGHRS and CDR2 is YFSETQ. CDR3 length: 16 amino acids. CDR3 region: CASSEGPGREDYGYTF. CDR3 nucleotides: TGCGCCAGCAGCGAGGGACCAGGGAGGGAGGACTATGGCTACACCTTC. Supplemented by reference TRBV5-1 and TRBJ1-2, the full variable domain reads KAGVTQTPRYLIKTRGQQVTLSCSPISGHRSVSWYQQTPGQGLQFLFEYFSETQRNKGNFPGRFSGRQFSNSRSEMNVSTLELGDSALYLCASSEGPGREDYGYTFGSGTRLTVV.

This chain links TRBV6-2 or TRBV6-3 with TRBJ1-1, with D maybe TRBD1 (5 bases). V lost 6 bases and J lost 4, with 18 bases in between. This CDR3 has 15 residues. Germline CDR1 reads MNHEY; CDR2 reads SVGEGT. In DNA form, the CDR3 reads TGTGCCAGCAGCACCCTGGGGGGGTTTATCACTGAAGCTTTCTTT. Its translation is CASSTLGGFITEAFF.